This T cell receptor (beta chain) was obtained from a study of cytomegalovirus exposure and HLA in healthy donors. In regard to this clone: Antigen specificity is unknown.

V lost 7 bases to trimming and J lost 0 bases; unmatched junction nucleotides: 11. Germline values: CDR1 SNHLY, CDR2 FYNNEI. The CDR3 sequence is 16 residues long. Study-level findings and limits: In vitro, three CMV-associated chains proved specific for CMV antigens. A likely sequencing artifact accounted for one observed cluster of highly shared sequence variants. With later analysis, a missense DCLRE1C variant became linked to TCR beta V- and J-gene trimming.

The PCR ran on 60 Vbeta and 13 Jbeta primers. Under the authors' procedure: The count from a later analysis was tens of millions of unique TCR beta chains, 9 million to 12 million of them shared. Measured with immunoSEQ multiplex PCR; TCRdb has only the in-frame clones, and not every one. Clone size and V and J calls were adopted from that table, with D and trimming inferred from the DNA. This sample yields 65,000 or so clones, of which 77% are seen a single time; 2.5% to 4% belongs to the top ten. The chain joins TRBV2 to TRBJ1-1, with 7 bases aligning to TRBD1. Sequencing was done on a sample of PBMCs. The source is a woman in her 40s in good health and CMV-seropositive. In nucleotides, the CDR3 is TGTGCCAGCACCTCTCGACAGGGAGCTATGAACACTGAAGCTTTCTTT. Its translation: CASTSRQGAMNTEAFF.